The clone carrying this T cell receptor (beta chain) was counted ten times or more. No antigen is known for it. These data are taken from a study of T-cell reconstitution after alpha-beta-depleted transplantation in children. Study results and limitations: Among T cells one year after transplant, newly produced cells accounted for most counts and diversity. After transplant, at about two months, alpha-beta T cells were reportedly derived from several hundred expanded graft clones.

Unique molecular identifiers tagged the TCRbeta library. From the PCR reads, TCRdb called clonotypes with MiXCR, one entry per CDR3 protein. Among under 850,000 distinct CDR3 sequences listed, around 13% were seen once. The CDR3 runs 15 residues. V was cut by 3 bases and J by 4 bases, with 14 bases left in between. The TCR was taken from a girl aged 2-15 years with congenital amegakaryocytic thrombocytopenia, due to receive a stem cell transplant. The starting material was PBMCs, obtained before TCRalphabeta/CD19-depleted stem cell transplant. J is TRBJ2-3 and V is TRBV12-3 or TRBV12-4; the D is unclear. The CDR3 loop is CASSFPALLADTQYF. The CDR3 DNA sequence: TGTGCCAGCAGTTTCCCCGCGCTCCTCGCAGATACGCAGTATTTT.